This T cell receptor (beta chain) was obtained from a study of T-cell reconstitution after alpha-beta-depleted transplantation in children. This clonotype was observed a few times. Its antigen is still unknown. This CDR3 contains 16 residues. CDR1 is MNHEY and CDR2 is SVGAGI in the germline V gene. Trimming took 0 bases from V and 5 from J, leaving 17 bases between them. Study-level points and caveats: The authors attributed T-cell counts and diversity one year after transplant mostly to newly produced T cells. Recipient T cells and thymic progenitors that survived were the source of the high TCRbeta diversity seen at day 60 in some patients.

The TCRbeta library incorporated unique molecular identifiers. From the PCR reads, TCRdb called clonotypes with MiXCR, one entry per CDR3 protein. Among roughly 490,000 distinct CDR3 sequences, 9.5% to 12% were seen once, and the ten largest hold around 15%. Source: PBMCs, mostly from graft donor cells, taken 180 days after TCRalphabeta/CD19-depleted stem cell transplant. The clonotype comes from a female patient younger than 10 who had a stem cell transplant for aplastic anemia, so the T cells may come from the graft donor. This chain links TRBV6-5 with TRBJ2-7; D not resolved. Here the CDR3 reads CASSYSKVRTQDEQYF. CDR3 sequence (DNA): TGTGCCAGCAGTTACTCGAAGGTTAGGACCCAAGACGAGCAGTACTTC.